One and the same sample provided the 11 T cell receptor beta chains below, sequenced in a study of T cells after yellow fever vaccination. One entry per CDR3 protein results from TCRdb running MiXCR on the 5' RACE reads. The table records 250,000 to 300,000 distinct CDR3 sequences, about 5.2% of them present only once. This sample comprised CD4+ T cells sorted from PBMCs, obtained on the day of the yellow fever booster vaccination. The receptor set was obtained from a man aged 18 to 29 who received the YFV17D yellow fever vaccine.

This clonotype has ten or more counts. This chain connects TRBV6-2 or TRBV6-3 to TRBJ2-5; D is unresolved. The V gene lost 2 bases and the J gene lost 6 bases, with 7 bases spanning the gap. Germline-derived CDR1 and CDR2 are MNHEY and SVGEGT. CDR3 length: 12 amino acids. The CDR3 nucleotides read TGTGCCAGCAGTTACCCGGAACAGACCCAGTACTTC. This translates into CASSYPEQTQYF.

This sequence joins TRBV6-1 and TRBJ1-2; perhaps TRBD1 as D (6 bases). Germline values: CDR1 MNHNS, CDR2 SASEGT. Deletions cut 7 bases from V and 4 bases from J, with 22 bases between. The CDR3 length is 16 residues. The CDR3 is CASKREPSGAAYGYTF. Here the CDR3 DNA reads TGTGCCAGCAAGAGGGAACCCTCAGGGGCGGCCTATGGCTACACCTTC.

This clonotype occurred many times. This chain connects TRBV24-1 to TRBJ1-2; D call uncertain. The V gene lost 5 bases and the J gene lost 0 bases, with 6 bases spanning the gap. The CDR3 totals 13 residues. Germline V gene sequence: CDR1 KGHDR, CDR2 SFDVKD. The CDR3: CATSAGANYGYTF. Written as DNA, the CDR3 is TGTGCCACCAGTGCAGGAGCTAACTATGGCTACACCTTC.

This clonotype has just a few counts. The chain employs TRBV4-1 and TRBJ2-5; D gene uncertain. Germline CDR1 and CDR2: MGHRA and YSYEKL. V lost 9 bases and J 6 bases, leaving 17 bases between the germline ends. The CDR3 has 13 amino acids. Here the CDR3 reads CASSDLSEKTQYF. As DNA, the CDR3 is TGCGCCAGTTCGGACCTTTCGGAAAAGACCCAGTACTTC.

This clonotype occurred a few times. The CDR3 DNA sequence: TGCGCCAGCAGCCAGAAGGACACCAATAATTCACCCCTCCACTTT. Its translation: CASSQKDTNNSPLHF. The V call is TRBV4-1, the J call TRBJ1-6; the D gene is possibly TRBD1 (5 bases). Trimming cost V 3 bases and J 5 bases, with 11 bases left between them. CDR3 length: 15 amino acids. CDR1 MGHRA and CDR2 YSYEKL come from the germline V gene.

In its sample, this clonotype was seen many times. CDR3 region: CASTQSSRSQYF. The CDR3, as DNA: TGTGCCAGCACACAAAGTAGCCGGTCGCAGTATTTT. The chain combines TRBV6-2 or TRBV6-3 with TRBJ2-3; D is undetermined. V lost 7 bases, J lost 10 bases, and 15 bases lay in between. Germline V gene lookup returns CDR1 MNHEY and CDR2 SVGEGT. The CDR3 is 12 amino acids.

This clonotype has more than one count but fewer than ten. The chain recombines TRBV18 with TRBJ2-3, with TRBD2 matching 8 bases. This CDR3 region has 17 residues. The J segment lost 5 bases and the V segment lost 4 bases, leaving 14 bases of the junction unmatched. Germline values: CDR1 KGHSH, CDR2 LQKENI. CDR3 protein: CASSRERGPVRGDTQYF. CDR3 nucleotides: TGTGCCAGCTCACGGGAGCGGGGGCCCGTGAGAGGAGATACGCAGTATTTT.

V is TRBV28 and J is TRBJ1-2; 9 bases agree with TRBD1. CDR1 MDHEN and CDR2 SYDVKM come from the germline V gene. With V trimmed by 6 bases and J by 8 bases, 10 bases remained unmatched. CDR3 size: 14 residues. CDR3 residues: CASREGYRGQGYTF. In DNA, the CDR3 is TGTGCCAGCAGAGAGGGTTACAGGGGGCAAGGCTACACCTTC.

This clonotype was found many times. The gene calls are TRBV6-2 or TRBV6-3 and TRBJ1-2; D is unclear. The CDR3 loop spans 19 amino acids. Germline CDR1 reads MNHEY; CDR2 reads SVGEGT. V lost 3 bases and J 3 bases, leaving 26 bases between the germline ends. Here the CDR3 reads CASSYRVGSSRWFYYGYTF. Written as DNA, the CDR3 is TGTGCCAGCAGTTATCGAGTGGGTTCCTCACGCTGGTTTTACTATGGCTACACCTTC.

This clonotype was recorded at least ten times. This chain joins TRBV5-1 and TRBJ1-6; D possibly corresponds to TRBD1 (5 bases). V lost 4 bases and J 8 bases, leaving 16 bases between the germline ends. This CDR3 spans 15 amino acids. Germline values: CDR1 SGHRS, CDR2 YFSETQ. CDR3 DNA sequence: TGCGCCAGCAGCACGGGACTCCGGGGGGATTCACCCCTCCACTTT. Translating it yields CASSTGLRGDSPLHF. Drawing the rest from reference TRBV5-1 and TRBJ1-6, the complete variable domain is KAGVTQTPRYLIKTRGQQVTLSCSPISGHRSVSWYQQTPGQGLQFLFEYFSETQRNKGNFPGRFSGRQFSNSRSEMNVSTLELGDSALYLCASSTGLRGDSPLHFGNGTRLTVT.

This rearrangement joins TRBV28 to TRBJ2-7, with no clear D. The CDR3 is 13 residues long. Trimming pared 5 bases from V and 5 bases from J, leaving 13 bases between. Germline V CDR1 and CDR2: MDHEN, SYDVKM. CDR3: CASSQSGYHEQYV. Written as DNA, the CDR3 is TGTGCCAGCAGTCAGTCAGGTTATCACGAGCAGTACGTC.